The 10 T cell receptor beta chains listed next were all sequenced from one sample in a study of blood T cell repertoires in COVID-19. Sequencing was performed with immunoSEQ multiplex PCR; in TCRdb, only in-frame clones are kept and a portion is missing. This sample has roughly 120,000 clones, with 80% to 90% found just once. The sample comprised peripheral blood. Source of these receptors: a woman aged 45 to 65 with active or convalescent COVID-19.

This clone was detected only once. The chain has TRBV28 and TRBJ2-1; possibly TRBD2 for D (6 bases). This CDR3 contains 19 residues. V dropped 8 bases and J dropped 0 bases, with 26 bases sitting between them. Per germline, CDR1 MDHEN and CDR2 SYDVKM. CDR3 DNA sequence: TGTGCCAGCTGCGTAACGACAAGCCGGGGGTTAAGCTCCTACAATGAGCAGTTCTTC. Residues: CASCVTTSRGLSSYNEQFF.

In its sample, this clone was seen once. This rearrangement joins TRBV29-1 to TRBJ1-2; TRBD1 agrees at 7 bases. The ends lost 2 bases at V and 6 bases at J; junction bases unmatched: 6. Germline assignment: CDR1 SQVTM and CDR2 ANQGSEA. The CDR3 consists of 13 residues. The CDR3 DNA reads as TGCAGCGTTGAAACGGGGACAGCAAATGGCTACACCTTC. Amino acid sequence: CSVETGTANGYTF.

The chain is built from TRBV7-2 and TRBJ2-1; TRBD1 agrees at 8 bases. V was clipped by 1 base and J by 1 base; unmatched bases: 6. The CDR3 consists of 17 residues. Per the germline V gene, CDR1 is SGHTA and CDR2 is FQGNSA. The CDR3 nucleotides read TGTGCCAGCAGCTTAGTCCAGGGGGCTTCGTCCTACAATGAGCAGTTCTTC. Translated, it gives CASSLVQGASSYNEQFF.

V usage is TRBV28 and J usage is TRBJ1-5; no reliable D call. In germline, CDR1 is MDHEN, CDR2 SYDVKM. V lost 6 bases, J lost 7 bases, and 16 bases lay in between. This CDR3 contains 14 residues. This chain's CDR3 is CASSPGSTGQPQHF. The CDR3 DNA reads TGTGCCAGCAGCCCGGGCTCCACGGGACAGCCCCAGCATTTT.

This clone turned up a few times. V is TRBV10-3 and J is TRBJ2-1, with TRBD2 identical over 11 bases. The CDR3 is 17 residues long. Looked up from germline, CDR1 is ENHRY and CDR2 is SYGVKD. Trimming at V came to 0 bases and at J to 7 bases, leaving 8 bases not matched to a gene. Here the CDR3 reads CAISESSLGLAVNEQFF. CDR3 DNA: TGTGCCATCAGTGAGTCGAGTTTGGGACTAGCGGTTAATGAGCAGTTCTTC.

The gene calls are TRBV28 and TRBJ2-2, with D possibly matching TRBD1 (5 bases). Trimming took off 2 bases at V and 3 bases at J, with 16 bases between the two ends. There are 17 residues in the CDR3. Germline CDR1 and CDR2: MDHEN and SYDVKM. CDR3 DNA sequence: TGTGCCAGCAGTTTAGAGGACACCTCCGATTACACCGGGGAGCTGTTTTTT. Its protein is CASSLEDTSDYTGELFF.

The rearrangement uses TRBV30 and TRBJ1-2, with D possibly matching TRBD1 (6 bases). Deletions cut 1 base from V and 2 bases from J, with 20 bases between. Germline values: CDR1 GTSNPN, CDR2 SVGIG (reference sequence). The CDR3 is 17 residues long. The CDR3 here is CAWSAKAASDRNYGYTF. CDR3 sequence (DNA): TGTGCCTGGAGTGCCAAGGCCGCGAGTGACAGGAACTATGGCTACACCTTC.

The chain links TRBV19 to TRBJ2-7, with TRBD1 identical over 7 bases. Germline loops: CDR1 LNHDA, CDR2 SQIVND (reference sequence). V trimming: 5 bases; J trimming: 0 bases; junction bases outside the gene matches: 4. The length of the CDR3 is 14 residues. The CDR3 sequence is CASSGWDSSYEQYF. The DNA of the CDR3 is TGTGCCAGTAGTGGTTGGGACAGCTCCTACGAGCAGTACTTC.

The CDR3 protein is CSASSGSTNEQFF. The CDR3, as DNA: TGCAGTGCTAGTAGCGGATCTACCAATGAGCAGTTCTTC. This rearrangement joins TRBV20-1 to TRBJ2-1, with D tentatively TRBD2 (6 bases). The CDR3 is 13 amino acids. Germline assignment: CDR1 DFQATT and CDR2 SNEGSKA (reference sequence). Between the trimmed V and J ends, which lost 3 bases and 6 bases, there was a span of 12 bases.

V usage is TRBV5-4 and J usage is TRBJ2-2; D may be TRBD1 (6 bases). CDR1 and CDR2 (germline): SGHNT, YYREEE (reference sequence). V lost 5 bases to trimming and J lost 15 bases, with 14 bases between them. The CDR3 contains 11 residues. The CDR3 nucleotides read TGTGCCAGCAGGTCCGGGAAGGGGGTGTTTTTT. This translates into CASRSGKGVFF.